This entry is about one T cell receptor (beta chain). Its specificity is unknown. Per germline, CDR1 SNHLY and CDR2 FYNNEI. This CDR3 has 16 residues. Trimming removed 2 bases from V and 5 bases from J; junction bases left unmatched: 3. This sample was included in a study of CD8+ T cells in alopecia areata. Overall study: The drug, oral tofacitinib, was given to treated patients at 5 to 10 mg twice daily. Once tofacitinib had been taken for 6 to 18 months, 6 months off drug followed. Study outcomes and limitations: When scalp samples are sequenced, resident alphabeta T cells of normal skin are also captured. Alopecia totalis/universalis scalp especially showed more expanded CD8+ clones than normal scalp.

Once RNA had been extracted, it was reverse transcribed into cDNA to act as the sequencing template. Profiled with immunoSEQ multiplex PCR; TCRdb holds only in-frame clones, not every one. The sample includes 200,000 to 250,000 clones, around three fifths of them seen just once. The specimen was CD4+ T cells sorted from blood, collected at week 0. The sequence was collected from a human donor with alopecia areata. J is TRBJ1-6 and V is TRBV2; 10 positions match TRBD1. CDR3 sequence: CASSERGTGDNSPLHF. The CDR3 DNA reads as TGTGCCAGCAGTGAACGAGGGACAGGGGATAATTCACCCCTCCACTTT.